The source of this T cell receptor (beta chain) is a study of T cells after yellow fever vaccination. The wider study: Preparation of fractions with low cell numbers was performed using SMART-Seq v4 Ultra Low Input. Study-wide points: Abundant bulk-derived clonotypes could contaminate FACS-sorted repertoires. Shared CD4/CD8 clonotypes were a small share, likely from convergent recombination. Weaker in magnitude, the secondary response showed a faster peak on day 5 versus 15.

Germline V CDR1 and CDR2: DFQATT, SNEGSKA (reference sequence). The CDR3 contains 13 residues. Via MiXCR, TCRdb re-called the 5' RACE reads, giving one row per CDR3 protein. This sample has 500,000 to 650,000 distinct CDR3 sequences; 12% occur once, and the top ten carry just under 15%. Turning to this clonotype: The antigen remains undetermined.

V usage is TRBV20-1 and J usage is TRBJ2-3; D is possibly TRBD1 (7 bases). This specimen consisted of PBMCs, obtained on the day of the yellow fever booster vaccination. The source of this sequence is a young man who received the YFV17D yellow fever vaccine. The CDR3 region is CRPGGTSTDTQYF. In DNA form, the CDR3 reads TGCAGGCCAGGGGGGACTAGCACAGATACGCAGTATTTT.